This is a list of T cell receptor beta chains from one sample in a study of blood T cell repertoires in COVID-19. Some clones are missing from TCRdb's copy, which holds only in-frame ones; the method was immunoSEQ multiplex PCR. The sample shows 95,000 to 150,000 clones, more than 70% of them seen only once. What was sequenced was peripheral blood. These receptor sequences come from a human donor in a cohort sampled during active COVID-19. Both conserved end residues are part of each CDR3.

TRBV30	CAWLRDIYGYTF
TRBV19	CASSTIAGVGNEQFF
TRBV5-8	CASTGRGEQYF
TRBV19	CASSMSPGANTEAFF
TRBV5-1	CASSLETGTTYEQYF
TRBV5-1	CASSLDSGTAGYTF
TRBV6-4	CASSHLQGYGYTF
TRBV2	CAVGGQIYEQYF
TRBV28	CASSLGGNTEAFF
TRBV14	CASSQFSAEQYF
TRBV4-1	CASSQGRVGGSYEQYF
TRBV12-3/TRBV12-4	CASSSGGYGYTF
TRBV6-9	CASSLTDNEQYF
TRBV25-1	CASSVWQGDSYEQYF
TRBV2	CASMMGTSGTYEQYF
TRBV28	CASSPGTGADQPQHF
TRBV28	CASSSAYNSPLHF
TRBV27	CASKGQGDEKLFF
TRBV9	CASSVVGAGGPPYNEQFF
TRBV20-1	CSAKTAGEQYF
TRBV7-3	CASSLSPTTGAEAFF
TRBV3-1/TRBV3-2	CASSLRTGQFEQYF
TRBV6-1	CASSEAGGGYSNQPQHF
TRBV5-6	CASSPGGGGLSPF
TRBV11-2	CASSLDPPQGLGYTF
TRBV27	CASSWGVGYEQYF
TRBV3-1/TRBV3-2	CASSQGGAGEQYF
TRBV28	CASSLFGTGGNILLGYTF
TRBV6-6	CASSYSGQNSPLHF
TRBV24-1	CAKGVPYEQYF
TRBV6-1	CASSEGAGYGVLTF
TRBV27	CASSPQRGRTYEQYF
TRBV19	CASSPETDYEQYF
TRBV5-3	CARSCPGTGVHYEQYF
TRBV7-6	CASSLGFTDTQYF
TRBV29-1	CSVDNGLTDYGYTF
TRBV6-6	CASSRQVSTDTQYF
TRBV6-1	CASSDPDSPNTEAFF
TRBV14	CASSPHGGQANYGYTF
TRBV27	CASSPFPRRGPTGELFF
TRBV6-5	CASSYGTDEKLFF
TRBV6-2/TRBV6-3	CASSYQGSYEQYF
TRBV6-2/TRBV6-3	CASSQGQGLSYEQYF
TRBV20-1	CSARVADTIYF
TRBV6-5	CASSLQGPGNQPQHF
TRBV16	CASSQSWGTAFSPLHF
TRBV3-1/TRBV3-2	CASSPRASGSYNEQFF
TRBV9	CASSAGTGGGQPQHF
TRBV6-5	CASRLNRNTEAFF
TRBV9	CASSVAGTGVGGYTF
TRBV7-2	CASSRRQGIEQFF
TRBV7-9	CASSHSGGGDTEAFF